The following is a T cell receptor beta chain sequence with its context. The data stem from a study of blood T cell repertoires in COVID-19. On the study more broadly: PBMCs, B-cell-depleted T cells, or T cells were the source of the cDNA or gDNA that made up the material.

Sequencing was performed with immunoSEQ multiplex PCR; in TCRdb, only in-frame clones are kept and a portion is missing. The table includes about 230,000 clones, just under 90% detected once. The CDR3 extends over 14 amino acids. The germline CDR1 and CDR2 sequences are LGHDT and YNNKEL (reference sequence). Trimming cost V 0 bases and J 3 bases, with 9 bases left between them. This sequence was found in a man between 25 and 39 years old with COVID-19, enrolled during active disease. The chain is built from TRBV3-1 (or the pseudogene TRBV3-2) and TRBJ2-7; no reliable D call. Sequencing input: peripheral blood. CDR3 region: CASSQDGSYYEQYF. The CDR3 bases are TGTGCCAGCAGCCAAGACGGTAGCTACTACGAGCAGTACTTC.